This T cell receptor beta chain was observed in a study of T cells in Graves' hyperthyroidism and ophthalmopathy. The TCR beta CDR3 regions underwent amplification using RNA transcripts as the source. HTBI primers were used for first-round RT-PCR of the TCR CDR3. TCRdb reanalysed the multiplex PCR reads using MiXCR and keeps one entry per CDR3 protein. The table includes 300,000 to 500,000 distinct CDR3 sequences, more than 13% detected once. Diagnosis rested on symptoms, serum thyroxine and TRAb, thyroid ultrasound, and orbital computed tomography. This clonotype has at least ten counts. Material for sequencing was blood. This receptor was identified in a woman aged 25 to 39 with Graves' hyperthyroidism.

This CDR3 reads CATSAVANNEQFF. The CDR3 bases are TGTGCCACCAGTGCGGTAGCTAACAATGAGCAGTTCTTC. The chain uses TRBV24-1 and TRBJ2-1, with unresolved D. The CDR3 spans 13 residues. Trimming removed 5 bases at V and 5 bases at J, with 9 bases between. Germline V CDR1 and CDR2: KGHDR, SFDVKD.